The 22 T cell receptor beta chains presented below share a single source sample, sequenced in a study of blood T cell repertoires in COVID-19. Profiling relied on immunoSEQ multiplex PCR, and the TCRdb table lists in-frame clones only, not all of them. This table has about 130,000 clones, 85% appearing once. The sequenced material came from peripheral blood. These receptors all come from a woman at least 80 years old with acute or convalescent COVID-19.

CDR3 sequence reads: CASSYSAVETQYF. CDR3 DNA sequence: TGTGCCAGCAGTTACTCTGCGGTTGAGACCCAGTACTTC. V is TRBV6-2 or TRBV6-3 and J is TRBJ2-5; D is ambiguous. This CDR3 has 13 residues. From germline, CDR1 is MNHEY and CDR2 SVGEGT. Trimming stripped 0 bases from V and 5 bases from J, with 7 bases between.

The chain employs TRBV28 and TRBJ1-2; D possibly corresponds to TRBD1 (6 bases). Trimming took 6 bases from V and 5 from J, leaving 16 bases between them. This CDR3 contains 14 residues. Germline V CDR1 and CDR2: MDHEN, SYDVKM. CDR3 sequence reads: CASRPGTRQYGYTF. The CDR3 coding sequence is TGTGCCAGCAGACCCGGGACACGGCAATATGGCTACACCTTC.

This CDR3 is CASSADSGYSNQPQHF. CDR3 nucleotide sequence: TGTGCCAGCAGTGCGGACAGCGGATATAGCAATCAGCCCCAGCATTTT. The chain recombines TRBV2 with TRBJ1-5; tentatively, D is TRBD1 (6 bases). The CDR3 spans 16 residues. From germline, CDR1 is SNHLY and CDR2 FYNNEI. Trimming took 4 bases from V and 0 from J, leaving 13 bases between them.

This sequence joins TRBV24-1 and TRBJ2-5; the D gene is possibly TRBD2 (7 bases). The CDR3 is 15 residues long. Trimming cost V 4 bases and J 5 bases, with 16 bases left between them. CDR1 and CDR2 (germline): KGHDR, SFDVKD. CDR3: CATSDSRTAGETQYF. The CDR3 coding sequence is TGTGCCACCAGTGACTCTAGGACAGCGGGGGAGACCCAGTACTTC.

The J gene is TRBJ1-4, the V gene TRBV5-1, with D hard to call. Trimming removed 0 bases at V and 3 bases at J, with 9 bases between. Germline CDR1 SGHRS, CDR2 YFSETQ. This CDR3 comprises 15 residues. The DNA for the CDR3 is TGCGCCAGCAGCTTGGATACGGGTTCTAATGAAAAACTGTTTTTT. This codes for CASSLDTGSNEKLFF.

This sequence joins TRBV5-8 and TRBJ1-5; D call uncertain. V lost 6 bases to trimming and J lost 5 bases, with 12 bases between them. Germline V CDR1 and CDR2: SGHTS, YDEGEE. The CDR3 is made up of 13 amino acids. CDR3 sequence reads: CASILEGYQPQHF. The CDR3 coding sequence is TGTGCCAGCATATTGGAGGGATATCAGCCCCAGCATTTT. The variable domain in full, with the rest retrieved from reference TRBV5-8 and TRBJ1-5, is EAGVTQSPTHLIKTRGQQATLRCSPISGHTSVYWYQQALGLGLQFLLWYDEGEERNRGNFPPRFSGRQFPNYSSELNVNALELEDSALYLCASILEGYQPQHFGDGTRLSIL.

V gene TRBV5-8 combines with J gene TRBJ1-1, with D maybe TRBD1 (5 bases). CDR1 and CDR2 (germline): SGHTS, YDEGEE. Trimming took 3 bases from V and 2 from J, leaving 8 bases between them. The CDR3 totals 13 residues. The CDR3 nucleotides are TGTGCCAGCAGCTACGACAGTAACACTGAAGCTTTCTTT. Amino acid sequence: CASSYDSNTEAFF.

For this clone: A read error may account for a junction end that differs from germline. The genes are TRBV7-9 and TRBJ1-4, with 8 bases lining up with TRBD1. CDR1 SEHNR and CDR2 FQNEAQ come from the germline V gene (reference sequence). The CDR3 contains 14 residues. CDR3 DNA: TGTGCCAGCAGCTTTGGGACAGGAATGAAAAAGCTGTTTTTT. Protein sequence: CASSFGTGMKKLFF.

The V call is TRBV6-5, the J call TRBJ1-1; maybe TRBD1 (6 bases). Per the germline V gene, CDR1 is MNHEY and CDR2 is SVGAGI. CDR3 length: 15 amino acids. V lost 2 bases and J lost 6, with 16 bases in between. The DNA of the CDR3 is TGTGCCAGCAGTTACCGGCTCAGGGGCGGATCTGAAGCTTTCTTT. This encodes CASSYRLRGGSEAFF.

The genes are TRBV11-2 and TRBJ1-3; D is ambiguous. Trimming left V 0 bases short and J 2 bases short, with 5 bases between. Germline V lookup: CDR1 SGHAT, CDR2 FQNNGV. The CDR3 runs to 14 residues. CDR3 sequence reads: CASSLDRTGNTIYF. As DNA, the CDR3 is TGTGCCAGCAGCTTAGACAGGACTGGAAACACCATATATTTT.

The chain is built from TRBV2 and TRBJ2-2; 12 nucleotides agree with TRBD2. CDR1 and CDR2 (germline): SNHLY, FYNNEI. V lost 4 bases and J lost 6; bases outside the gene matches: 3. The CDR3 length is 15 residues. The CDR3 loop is CASSVTSGGSGELFF. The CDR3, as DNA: TGTGCCAGCAGTGTGACTAGCGGGGGATCCGGGGAGCTGTTTTTT.

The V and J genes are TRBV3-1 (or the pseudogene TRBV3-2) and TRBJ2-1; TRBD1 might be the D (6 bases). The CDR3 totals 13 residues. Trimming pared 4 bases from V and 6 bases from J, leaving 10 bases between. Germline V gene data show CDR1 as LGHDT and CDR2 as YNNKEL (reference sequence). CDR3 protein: CASSRGGGNEQFF. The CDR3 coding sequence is TGTGCCAGCAGCCGAGGGGGTGGCAATGAGCAGTTCTTC.

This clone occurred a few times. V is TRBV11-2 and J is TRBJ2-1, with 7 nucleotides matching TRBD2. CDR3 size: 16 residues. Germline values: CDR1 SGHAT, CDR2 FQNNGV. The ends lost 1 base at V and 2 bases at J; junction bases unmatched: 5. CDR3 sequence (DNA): TGTGCCAGCAGCTTAGTGTGGGGGGGGACCTACAATGAGCAGTTCTTC. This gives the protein CASSLVWGGTYNEQFF.

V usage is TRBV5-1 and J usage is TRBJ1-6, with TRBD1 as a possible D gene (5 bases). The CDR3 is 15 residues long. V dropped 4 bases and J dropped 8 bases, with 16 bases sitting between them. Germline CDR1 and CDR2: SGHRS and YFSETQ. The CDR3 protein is CASSLAGIGDSPLHF. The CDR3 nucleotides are TGCGCCAGCAGCCTCGCGGGGATAGGGGATTCACCCCTCCACTTT.

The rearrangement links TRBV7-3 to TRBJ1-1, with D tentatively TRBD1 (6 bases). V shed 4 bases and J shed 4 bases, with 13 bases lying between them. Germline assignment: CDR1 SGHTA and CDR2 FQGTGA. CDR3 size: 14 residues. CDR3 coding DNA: TGTGCCAGCAGCTCCGGGGGGCGAGGCACTGAAGCTTTCTTT. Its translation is CASSSGGRGTEAFF.

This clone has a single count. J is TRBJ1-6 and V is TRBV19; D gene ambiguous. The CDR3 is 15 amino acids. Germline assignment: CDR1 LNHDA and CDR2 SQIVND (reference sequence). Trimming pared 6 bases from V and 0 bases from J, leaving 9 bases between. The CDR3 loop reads CASRGEGSYNSPLHF. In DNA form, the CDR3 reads TGTGCCAGTAGGGGAGAGGGCTCCTATAATTCACCCCTCCACTTT.

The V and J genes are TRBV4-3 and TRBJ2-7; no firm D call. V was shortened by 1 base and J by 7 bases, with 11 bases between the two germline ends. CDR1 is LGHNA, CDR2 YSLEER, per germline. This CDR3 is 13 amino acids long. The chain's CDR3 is CASSQGAWLEQYF. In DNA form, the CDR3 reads TGCGCCAGCAGCCAAGGTGCGTGGTTGGAGCAGTACTTC.

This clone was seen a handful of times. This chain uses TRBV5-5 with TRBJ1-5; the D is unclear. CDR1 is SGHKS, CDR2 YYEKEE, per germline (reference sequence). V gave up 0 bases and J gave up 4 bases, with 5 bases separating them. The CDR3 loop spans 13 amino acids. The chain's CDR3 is CASSLAVNQPQHF. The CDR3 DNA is TGTGCCAGCAGCTTGGCCGTGAATCAGCCCCAGCATTTT.

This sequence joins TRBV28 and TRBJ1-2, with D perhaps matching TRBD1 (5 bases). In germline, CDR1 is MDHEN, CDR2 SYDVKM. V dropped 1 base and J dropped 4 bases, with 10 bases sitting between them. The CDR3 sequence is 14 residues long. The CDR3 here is CASSLSTVGYGYTF. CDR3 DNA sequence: TGTGCCAGCAGTTTATCGACAGTAGGCTATGGCTACACCTTC.

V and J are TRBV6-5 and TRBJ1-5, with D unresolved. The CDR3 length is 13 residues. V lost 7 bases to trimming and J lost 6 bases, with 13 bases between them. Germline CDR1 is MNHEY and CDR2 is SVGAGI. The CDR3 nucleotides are TGTGCCAGCATTCGTGAAAGAGGTCAGCCCCAGCATTTT. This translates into CASIRERGQPQHF.

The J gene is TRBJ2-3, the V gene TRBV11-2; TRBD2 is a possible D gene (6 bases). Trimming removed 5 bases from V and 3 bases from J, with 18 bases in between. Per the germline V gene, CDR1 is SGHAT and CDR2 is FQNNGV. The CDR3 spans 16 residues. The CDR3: CASSPGDSFGTDTQYF. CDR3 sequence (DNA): TGTGCCAGCAGCCCGGGAGACTCATTCGGGACAGATACGCAGTATTTT.

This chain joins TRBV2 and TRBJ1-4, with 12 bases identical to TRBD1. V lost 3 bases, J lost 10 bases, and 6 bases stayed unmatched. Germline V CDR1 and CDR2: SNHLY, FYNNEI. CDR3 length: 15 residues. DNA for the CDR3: TGTGCCAGCAGTGAGGGGGGGACAGGGGGCAGAAAACTGTTTTTT. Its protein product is CASSEGGTGGRKLFF.